These 18 T cell receptor beta chains were sequenced from one sample in a study of blood T cell repertoires in COVID-19. TCRdb's table, derived via immunoSEQ multiplex PCR, lists solely in-frame clones and lacks some. Of fewer than 130,000 clones detected, 88% appear once; the ten largest clones hold around 3.2%. The sequenced sample was peripheral blood. These receptors all come from a woman in her 50s with acute or convalescent COVID-19.

The rearrangement links TRBV10-3 to TRBJ1-2; 7 nucleotides align to TRBD1. With 3 bases clipped from V and 3 bases from J, the junction kept 1 base outside the gene matches. Germline values: CDR1 ENHRY, CDR2 SYGVKD. The CDR3 sequence is 13 residues long. The CDR3 loop is CAISDQGDYGYTF. The CDR3 nucleotides read TGTGCCATCAGTGACCAGGGGGACTATGGCTACACCTTC.

The gene calls are TRBV28 and TRBJ2-7; 7 nucleotides line up with TRBD2. Germline CDR1 reads MDHEN; CDR2 reads SYDVKM. The CDR3 is 14 amino acids. V was clipped by 0 bases and J by 1 base; unmatched bases: 0. CDR3 region: CASSLWRESYEQYF. The CDR3 nucleotides read TGTGCCAGCAGTTTATGGCGGGAGTCCTACGAGCAGTACTTC.

This clone is a singleton in its sample. The rearrangement joins TRBV5-4 to TRBJ2-2, with D maybe TRBD2 (7 bases). From germline, CDR1 is SGHNT and CDR2 YYREEE (reference sequence). V was trimmed by 3 bases and J by 7 bases, leaving 13 bases between them. The CDR3 is 14 amino acids. The CDR3 bases are TGTGCCAGCAGCTCGCAGGGGAGGGACGGGGAGCTGTTTTTT. Residues: CASSSQGRDGELFF. Full variable domain (missing parts from reference TRBV5-4 and TRBJ2-2): ETGVTQSPTHLIKTRGQQVTLRCSSQSGHNTVSWYQQALGQGPQFIFQYYREEENGRGNFPPRFSGLQFPNYSSELNVNALELDDSALYLCASSSQGRDGELFFGEGSRLTVL.

The J gene is TRBJ1-5, the V gene TRBV18; D remains ambiguous. The ends were cut back, 3 bases at V and 11 bases at J, with 17 bases in the middle. The germline V gene encodes CDR1 KGHSH and CDR2 LQKENI. The CDR3 extends over 14 amino acids. The CDR3 protein is CASSPFPRQEAQHF. The CDR3 DNA is TGTGCCAGCTCACCTTTCCCCCGCCAGGAGGCCCAGCATTTT.

The V gene is TRBV2, the J gene TRBJ1-6, with D perhaps matching TRBD1 (5 bases). Germline V gene data show CDR1 as SNHLY and CDR2 as FYNNEI. The CDR3 runs to 14 residues. Deletions cut 6 bases from V and 6 bases from J, with 12 bases between. The CDR3 here is CASSDSSFNSPLHF. Written as DNA, the CDR3 is TGTGCCAGCAGCGACAGCTCTTTTAATTCACCCCTCCACTTT.

This clone was seen a handful of times. V usage is TRBV12-3 or TRBV12-4 and J usage is TRBJ1-5; 8 bases fit TRBD1. The CDR3 consists of 13 residues. V was clipped by 6 bases and J by 5 bases; unmatched bases: 3. CDR3 nucleotide sequence: TGTGCCAGCAGCAGGGGGCCGGATCAGCCCCAGCATTTT. As protein: CASSRGPDQPQHF.

V and J are TRBV7-5 and TRBJ2-5; the tabulated D call, TRBD1, remains unverified against the DNA. TRBV7-5 is described as a pseudogene. The CDR3 is 16 residues long. The CDR3 DNA reads TGTGTCAGAAGCTGCCGGCCGGGACAGAAAAAGGAGACCCAGTACTTC. It encodes CVRSCRPGQKKETQYF.

The CDR3 DNA reads TGCGCCAGCACCCCGGGACTAGCGGGGACCTCTGGGGCCAACGTCCTGACTTTC. This encodes CASTPGLAGTSGANVLTF. The chain carries TRBV10-2 and TRBJ2-6, with TRBD2 matching 13 bases. The germline V gene encodes CDR1 WSHSY and CDR2 SAAADI. The length of the CDR3 is 18 residues. The trim removed 7 bases at V and 0 bases at J, leaving 6 bases unmatched.

This chain connects TRBV29-1 to TRBJ1-1; D possibly corresponds to TRBD1 (5 bases). Germline V lookup: CDR1 SQVTM, CDR2 ANQGSEA. V lost 1 base and J 5 bases, leaving 11 bases between the germline ends. The CDR3 spans 13 residues. CDR3 sequence reads: CSVEGGGGTEAFF. The CDR3 DNA reads TGCAGCGTTGAAGGGGGCGGTGGAACTGAAGCTTTCTTT. Full variable domain (remainder filled in from reference TRBV29-1 and TRBJ1-1): SAVISQKPSRDICQRGTSLTIQCQVDSQVTMMFWYRQQPGQSLTLIATANQGSEATYESGFVIDKFPISRPNLTFSTLTVSNMSPEDSSIYLCSVEGGGGTEAFFGQGTRLTVV.

J is TRBJ1-2 and V is TRBV7-8, with 9 bases fitting TRBD1. Germline lookup yields CDR1 SGHVS and CDR2 FQNEAQ. This CDR3 comprises 14 residues. The V and J ends lost 1 base and 8 bases, in that order; junction bases with no gene match: 5. The CDR3 nucleotides are TGTGCCAGCAGCTTAGGGACAGGGGTTGAAGGCTACACCTTC. It yields the protein CASSLGTGVEGYTF.

V and J are TRBV18 and TRBJ2-7; maybe TRBD2 (6 bases). This CDR3 is built from 16 residues. Trimming took off 3 bases at V and 0 bases at J, with 15 bases between the two ends. The V gene's germline CDR1 is KGHSH and CDR2 LQKENI. The CDR3 coding sequence is TGTGCCAGCTCACCCTCCGTTGGCGGGAACTCCTACGAGCAGTACTTC. Translation: CASSPSVGGNSYEQYF.

V usage is TRBV7-9 and J usage is TRBJ2-7; TRBD1 matches at 8 bases. CDR1 SEHNR and CDR2 FQNEAQ come from the germline V gene (reference sequence). This CDR3 region has 14 residues. V shed 4 bases and J 5 bases; nucleotides not matched to a gene: 7. The CDR3 loop is CASSSGGRAHEQYF. CDR3 sequence (DNA): TGTGCCAGCAGCTCAGGGGGCCGGGCCCACGAGCAGTACTTC.

This clone was observed a single time. The rearrangement links TRBV18 to TRBJ1-4; weak D call: TRBD1 (6 bases). Trimming took 0 bases from V and 5 from J, leaving 10 bases between them. The CDR3 covers 15 residues. Germline CDR1 KGHSH, CDR2 LQKENI. Here the CDR3 DNA reads TGTGCCAGCTCACCACCAAACAGGGAAAATGAAAAACTGTTTTTT. It encodes CASSPPNRENEKLFF.

The chain employs TRBV5-1 and TRBJ2-7; no clear D. This CDR3 region has 13 residues. Per the germline V gene, CDR1 is SGHRS and CDR2 is YFSETQ. V was trimmed by 4 bases and J by 5 bases, leaving 13 bases between them. Here the CDR3 reads CASSRSSWDEQYF. DNA of the CDR3: TGCGCCAGCAGCAGGAGCAGTTGGGACGAGCAGTACTTC.

The chain recombines TRBV11-3 with TRBJ2-2, with 9 bases fitting TRBD1. The germline V gene encodes CDR1 SGHNT and CDR2 YENEEA. The V and J ends lost 1 base and 3 bases, in that order; junction bases with no gene match: 0. This CDR3 is built from 15 residues. CDR3 sequence (DNA): TGTGCCAGCAGCTTAGGGACAGGGGACACCGGGGAGCTGTTTTTT. This sequence encodes CASSLGTGDTGELFF.

Concerning this clone: This same CDR3 is encoded by further DNA sequences in the sample. The chain links TRBV6-2 or TRBV6-3 to TRBJ1-5; D is uncertain. CDR3 length equals 16 residues. The ends were cut back, 0 bases at V and 4 bases at J, with 13 bases in the middle. The germline V gene has CDR1 MNHEY and CDR2 SVGEGT. The CDR3 coding sequence is TGTGCCAGCAGTTACTCGTTCGGGGTTGGGAATCAGCCCCAGCATTTT. This gives the protein CASSYSFGVGNQPQHF.

V is TRBV10-2 and J is TRBJ1-4; 10 positions agree with TRBD1. Trimming took 2 bases from V and 7 from J; bases not matched to a gene: 4. CDR3 length equals 15 residues. The germline V gene encodes CDR1 WSHSY and CDR2 SAAADI. For the CDR3, the DNA is TGCGCCAGCAGTGAGCTGCGGACAGGGGGTGAAAAACTGTTTTTT. Translated: CASSELRTGGEKLFF.

This chain uses TRBV5-1 with TRBJ2-1; TRBD1 matches 12 bases. Per germline, CDR1 SGHRS and CDR2 YFSETQ. This CDR3 has 16 amino acids. Germline trimming cut 3 bases from V and 7 bases from J; bases unmatched to any gene: 8. This CDR3 reads CASSYSGTGGVNEQFF. Here the CDR3 DNA reads TGCGCCAGCAGCTATTCCGGGACAGGGGGCGTAAATGAGCAGTTCTTC. Combining the CDR3 with reference TRBV5-1 and TRBJ2-1 gives the whole variable domain KAGVTQTPRYLIKTRGQQVTLSCSPISGHRSVSWYQQTPGQGLQFLFEYFSETQRNKGNFPGRFSGRQFSNSRSEMNVSTLELGDSALYLCASSYSGTGGVNEQFFGPGTRLTVL.